The clone carrying this T cell receptor beta chain has just a few counts. The data were obtained in a study of regulatory T cells in long-lasting Graves disease. At the level of the study: Antithyroid drug intake by newly diagnosed Graves' patients had lasted under 3 months.

Arm-PCR of CDR3 regions with iRepertoire HTBI primers generated TCR beta libraries. Using its own MiXCR run on the multiplex PCR reads, TCRdb lists one record per CDR3 protein. Of about 440,000 distinct CDR3 sequences in the sample, 14% to 15% were seen once. The CDR3 contains 16 residues. The junction had 8 bases not matched to a gene; V was cut back by 4 bases and J by 0 bases. The germline gives CDR1 SGHNT, CDR2 YYREEE (reference sequence). Time point of the sample: newly diagnosed GD, antithyroid drugs for less than 3 months. The TCR library was made from RNA extracted from PBMCs. These data also formed part of another study, on T cells in Graves' hyperthyroidism and ophthalmopathy. In that study: When the TCR CDR3 underwent first-round RT-PCR, the HTBI primer set was used.

The chain has TRBV5-4 and TRBJ1-1; 8 bases line up with TRBD1. The source material was peripheral blood mononuclear cells (PBMCs), sampled at new diagnosis, from a patient treated with antithyroid drugs. This TCR derives from a woman in her twenties or thirties with Graves disease. The CDR3 region is CASSIDRGLVNTEAFF. CDR3 DNA sequence: TGTGCCAGCAGCATAGACAGGGGTCTGGTGAACACTGAAGCTTTCTTT.